A single sample gave rise to the 8 T cell receptor beta chains below, sequenced in a study of blood T cells in healthy people across ages. The authors ran a second PCR of about 6 to 12 cycles using a sample-barcoded 5' primer and a J-beta primer mix. TCRdb independently ran MiXCR on the 5' RACE reads; one entry per CDR3 protein. Counted here are roughly 1.7 million distinct CDR3 sequences, 30% to 40% occurring once; the ten biggest clones make up around 11%. Sequencing was carried out using blood. These receptors all come from a woman between 25 and 40 years old in good health.

The chain links TRBV7-2 to TRBJ1-5; D is uncertain. This CDR3 is built from 14 residues. Germline-derived CDR1 and CDR2 are SGHTA and FQGNSA. V lost 2 bases and J 7 bases, leaving 12 bases between the germline ends. This CDR3 reads CASSLTSIGQPQHF. CDR3 sequence (DNA): TGTGCCAGCAGCTTAACCTCTATCGGGCAGCCCCAGCATTTT.

The rearrangement joins TRBV27 to TRBJ2-1; perhaps TRBD2 as D (6 bases). This CDR3 spans 15 amino acids. In germline, CDR1 is MNHEY, CDR2 SMNVEV (reference sequence). V was clipped by 3 bases and J by 8 bases, with 17 bases between them. CDR3: CASSFRPRLVDEQFF. DNA for the CDR3: TGTGCCAGCAGTTTCCGACCGCGACTAGTCGATGAGCAGTTCTTC.

This clonotype was recorded a few times. V and J are TRBV13 and TRBJ2-5; 8 bases match TRBD2. The length of the CDR3 is 16 residues. V lost 3 bases and J lost 0; bases outside the gene matches: 6. CDR1 is PRHDT, CDR2 FYEKMQ, per germline (reference sequence). In DNA form, the CDR3 reads TGTGCCAGCAGCTTCGGGGCTAGCGGGTACCAAGAGACCCAGTACTTC. Translated, it gives CASSFGASGYQETQYF.

About this clonotype itself: This is likely a read error, given that the CDR3 carries no conserved phenylalanine or tryptophan at its end. This rearrangement joins TRBV7-3 to TRBJ2-3; D perhaps matches TRBD2 (5 bases). CDR3 length equals 14 residues. The germline V gene has CDR1 SGHTA and CDR2 FQGTGA. Trimming cost V 4 bases and J 5 bases, with 13 bases left between them. The CDR3 DNA follows: TGTGCCAGCAGCTCCAGAGGGAGAGAAGATACGCAGTATTGT. It translates to CASSSRGREDTQYC.

The V call is TRBV20-1, the J call TRBJ2-7, with 12 nucleotides matching TRBD2. Per the germline V gene, CDR1 is DFQATT and CDR2 is SNEGSKA (reference sequence). The CDR3 covers 16 residues. The junction had 8 bases not matched to a gene; V was cut back by 1 base and J by 4 bases. This CDR3 is CSARGLAGGSGYEQYF. CDR3 DNA: TGCAGTGCTAGAGGGCTAGCGGGGGGGTCGGGGTACGAGCAGTACTTC.

Ten or more counts support this clonotype. J is TRBJ2-7 and V is TRBV29-1; 8 bases align to TRBD1. Germline CDR1 is SQVTM and CDR2 is ANQGSEA. Unmatched junction bases numbered 8, after V lost 7 bases and J lost 3 bases. The CDR3 has 13 residues. The CDR3 DNA reads as TGCAGCGCCGGAAGGGACAGGTACTACGAGCAGTACTTC. Translated, it gives CSAGRDRYYEQYF.

This clonotype occurred once. V gene TRBV20-1 combines with J gene TRBJ1-2, with unresolved D. The CDR3 is 12 amino acids. V dropped 3 bases and J dropped 7 bases, with 12 bases sitting between them. The V gene's germline CDR1 is DFQATT and CDR2 SNEGSKA (reference sequence). In DNA form, the CDR3 reads TGCAGTGCTAGTACATTGGGAAGTGGCTACACCTTC. Translating gives CSASTLGSGYTF.

The table lists this clonotype with a few counts. This chain joins TRBV10-3 and TRBJ2-5, with D possibly TRBD1 on 6 matching bases. Per germline, CDR1 ENHRY and CDR2 SYGVKD. Trimming removed 9 bases at V and 5 bases at J, with 16 bases between. CDR3 length equals 13 residues. CDR3 DNA sequence: TGTGCCATGAGAAGACAGGCAGGCGAGACCCAGTACTTC. This encodes CAMRRQAGETQYF.